The 26 T cell receptor beta chains below were found in one sample sequenced in a study of vaccination and CD4 T cells after COVID-19. Oncomine TCR Beta short-read sequencing was applied to DNA from cultured CD4+ T cells. One entry per CDR3 protein results from TCRdb running MiXCR on the PCR reads. Among about 22,000 distinct CDR3 sequences listed, about 30% were seen once. As to time point: late sampling 161 to 241 days after vaccination in three convalescent patients. The treatment was: roughly nine-day PBMC culture with coronavirus spike peptide pools or control peptides (ViraFEST assay). These receptors' antigens are unknown. Sequenced material: CD4+ T cells from blood, cultured in vitro, taken about 7 months after SARS-CoV-2 vaccination. The origin of the receptors is a human donor who had recovered from COVID-19.

This clonotype was seen once. The rearrangement uses TRBV11-2 and TRBJ2-7; 7 bases line up with TRBD2. The germline V gene has CDR1 SGHAT and CDR2 FQNNGV. There are 13 residues in the CDR3. V dropped 1 base and J dropped 7; count of bases not matched to a gene: 4. DNA of the CDR3: TGTGCCAGCAGCTTAGGGCGGGGGTTGGAGCAGTACTTC. This translates into CASSLGRGLEQYF.

This clonotype was seen only a few times. J is TRBJ1-5 and V is TRBV15; D gene ambiguous. There are 14 residues in the CDR3. CDR1 is LNHNV, CDR2 YYDKDF, per germline (reference sequence). V shed 1 base and J shed 2 bases, with 6 bases lying between them. CDR3 DNA sequence: TGTGCCACCAGCAGAGGAGGGCGCAATCAGCCCCAGCATTTT. Translating it yields CATSRGGRNQPQHF.

This clonotype was detected only a few times. The V call is TRBV6-5, the J call TRBJ1-6; D might be TRBD1 (6 bases). The V and J ends lost 2 bases and 9 bases respectively, with 11 bases between them. CDR1 is MNHEY and CDR2 is SVGAGI in the germline V gene. The CDR3 sequence is 14 residues long. Written as DNA, the CDR3 is TGTGCCAGCAGTTACGGGGGCACGATTTCACCCCTCCACTTT. Protein sequence: CASSYGGTISPLHF.

This clonotype occurred a few times. The V and J genes are TRBV7-9 and TRBJ1-1, with D possibly being TRBD1 (5 bases). The CDR3 is made up of 14 amino acids. Germline V CDR1 and CDR2: SEHNR, FQNEAQ (reference sequence). V was trimmed by 5 bases and J by 2 bases, leaving 12 bases between them. CDR3: CASSPRQLNTEAFF. The CDR3 region has the DNA TGTGCCAGCAGCCCAAGACAGCTAAACACTGAAGCTTTCTTT.

This clonotype was detected a few times. The chain's CDR3 is CASTARRENTEAFF. CDR3 nucleotides: TGTGCCAGTACTGCCCGGCGGGAGAACACTGAAGCTTTCTTT. The chain combines TRBV19 with TRBJ1-1; D gene unclear. This CDR3 comprises 14 residues. The V end lost 7 bases, the J end lost 1 base, and 13 bases lay between the germline ends. Germline V gene sequence: CDR1 LNHDA, CDR2 SQIVND (reference sequence).

In this sample, this clonotype turned up a few times. A junction boundary mismatches the germline segment, possibly from a read error. V and J are TRBV19 and TRBJ2-7; 8 positions match TRBD1. Germline CDR1 and CDR2: LNHDA and SQIVND (reference sequence). The CDR3 length is 13 residues. The CDR3 bases are TGTGCCAGTAGTCTAGACAGGGGTGGGAAGCAGTACTTC. Translating gives CASSLDRGGKQYF.

This clonotype occurred a few times. This sequence joins TRBV7-9 and TRBJ1-2; D remains unclear. The germline CDR1 and CDR2 sequences are SEHNR and FQNEAQ (reference sequence). V was shortened by 0 bases and J by 8 bases, with 13 bases between the two germline ends. The CDR3 runs to 14 residues. CDR3: CASSLASAARGYTF. The CDR3 DNA follows: TGTGCCAGCAGCTTAGCAAGCGCAGCTCGGGGCTACACCTTC. Together with reference TRBV7-9 and TRBJ1-2, the CDR3 gives the full variable domain: DTGVSQNPRHKITKRGQNVTFRCDPISEHNRLYWYRQTLGQGPEFLTYFQNEAQLEKSRLLSDRFSAERPKGSFSTLEIQRTEQGDSAMYLCASSLASAARGYTFGSGTRLTVV.

V and J are TRBV6-1 and TRBJ1-2; no reliable D call. The CDR3 is 13 amino acids. Germline loops: CDR1 MNHNS, CDR2 SASEGT. The ends were cut back, 5 bases at V and 4 bases at J, with 11 bases in the middle. The CDR3 region is CASSPGRGYGYTF. CDR3 coding DNA: TGTGCCAGCAGTCCTGGGAGAGGCTATGGCTACACCTTC.

This clonotype has more than one count but fewer than ten. The gene calls are TRBV20-1 and TRBJ2-3; 7 bases align to TRBD2. Germline V CDR1 and CDR2: DFQATT, SNEGSKA (reference sequence). The length of the CDR3 is 14 residues. Trimming removed 4 bases from V and 3 bases from J; junction bases left unmatched: 7. CDR3 protein: CSAISGIGTDTQYF. The CDR3 coding sequence is TGCAGTGCTATCAGCGGGATCGGGACAGATACGCAGTATTTT.

This CDR3 is CASSLSGAGVSYEQYF. The CDR3, as DNA: TGTGCCAGCAGCCTAAGCGGGGCGGGAGTCTCCTACGAGCAGTACTTC. This rearrangement joins TRBV7-2 to TRBJ2-7; 7 positions match TRBD2. The germline V gene has CDR1 SGHTA and CDR2 FQGNSA. This CDR3 is 16 amino acids long. The ends lost 5 bases at V and 0 bases at J; junction bases unmatched: 10.

The rearrangement joins TRBV6-5 to TRBJ1-2; D might be TRBD1 (6 bases). Germline CDR1 is MNHEY and CDR2 is SVGAGI. The CDR3 is made up of 14 amino acids. V was pared by 4 bases and J by 7 bases, with 16 bases between. The CDR3 loop reads CASSWGQGVSGYTF. CDR3 DNA: TGTGCCAGCAGTTGGGGACAAGGGGTGTCTGGCTACACCTTC.

This chain connects TRBV5-6 to TRBJ2-7; D possibly matches TRBD1 or TRBD2 (5 bases each). V shed 3 bases and J shed 1 base, with 14 bases lying between them. The CDR3 extends over 15 amino acids. Germline V gives CDR1 SGHDT, CDR2 YYEEEE. CDR3 loop: CASSSNPRGSYEQYF. The CDR3 region has the DNA TGTGCCAGCAGCTCCAACCCGAGGGGATCCTACGAGCAGTACTTC.

V gene TRBV20-1 combines with J gene TRBJ1-1; tentatively, D is TRBD1 (6 bases). This CDR3 is built from 14 residues. CDR1 DFQATT and CDR2 SNEGSKA come from the germline V gene (reference sequence). V lost 0 bases, J lost 7 bases, and 15 bases lay in between. CDR3 coding DNA: TGCAGTGCTAGAGATCACCGGGGGCGGATTGAAGCTTTCTTT. This sequence encodes CSARDHRGRIEAFF.

Many counts were recorded for this clonotype. The rearrangement joins TRBV27 to TRBJ1-1; D gene unclear. CDR1 and CDR2 (germline): MNHEY, SMNVEV (reference sequence). The V gene lost 3 bases and the J gene lost 1 base, with 6 bases spanning the gap. The CDR3 loop spans 13 amino acids. CDR3 region: CASSLRRNTEAFF. The CDR3 nucleotides read TGTGCCAGCAGTTTGAGGAGGAACACTGAAGCTTTCTTT.

This clonotype was recorded at least ten times. The genes are TRBV20-1 and TRBJ2-2, with 8 bases lining up with TRBD2. The CDR3 is made up of 13 amino acids. CDR1 DFQATT and CDR2 SNEGSKA come from the germline V gene (reference sequence). J gave up 7 bases and V 6 bases, and 7 bases lay outside the gene matches. This CDR3 reads CSADSGVGGELFF. CDR3 nucleotides: TGCAGTGCCGATAGCGGGGTGGGCGGGGAGCTGTTTTTT.

This chain connects TRBV7-9 to TRBJ2-7, with 7 bases identical to TRBD1. The CDR3 is 15 residues long. CDR1 and CDR2 from the germline V gene are SEHNR and FQNEAQ (reference sequence). V lost 5 bases and J lost 5; bases outside the gene matches: 12. The CDR3 DNA is TGTGCCAGCAGCCCATCGGGGACAGCCCGGAACGAGCAGTACTTC. Amino acid sequence: CASSPSGTARNEQYF.

The chain links TRBV6-1 to TRBJ1-2; TRBD1 agrees at 8 bases. CDR1 is MNHNS, CDR2 SASEGT, per germline. CDR3 length: 13 amino acids. Trimming removed 6 bases from V and 8 bases from J; junction bases left unmatched: 8. The CDR3 DNA reads as TGTGCCAGCAGCCACAAGGACAGGGAAGGCTACACCTTC. It is translated as CASSHKDREGYTF.

The chain combines TRBV19 with TRBJ1-1; D gene ambiguous. Germline V gene data show CDR1 as LNHDA and CDR2 as SQIVND (reference sequence). The CDR3 extends over 15 amino acids. The V and J ends lost 4 bases and 2 bases respectively, with 14 bases between them. This CDR3 is CASSTFGRQNTEAFF. The CDR3 DNA reads as TGTGCCAGTAGTACCTTCGGACGGCAAAACACTGAAGCTTTCTTT.

This clonotype was seen more than once but under ten times. The chain carries TRBV7-9 and TRBJ1-1; weak D call: TRBD1 (6 bases). This CDR3 region has 13 residues. Germline CDR1 reads SEHNR; CDR2 reads FQNEAQ (reference sequence). The V end lost 1 base, the J end lost 7 bases, and 10 bases lay between the germline ends. The CDR3 coding sequence is TGTGCCAGCAGCTTAGGGTACAGGGATGAAGCTTTCTTT. Protein sequence: CASSLGYRDEAFF.

V usage is TRBV24-1 and J usage is TRBJ2-5; the D gene could be TRBD1 or TRBD2 (5 bases each). CDR1 is KGHDR, CDR2 SFDVKD, per germline. The CDR3 contains 15 residues. Trimming pared 4 bases from V and 1 base from J, leaving 12 bases between. The CDR3 DNA sequence: TGTGCCACCAGTGAACCGCAGGGACCCCAAGAGACCCAGTACTTC. It is translated as CATSEPQGPQETQYF.

The chain couples TRBV20-1 to TRBJ2-3; TRBD2 matches at 10 bases. After removal of 6 bases from V and 0 bases from J, the junction contained 18 bases not matched to a gene. Germline CDR1 reads DFQATT; CDR2 reads SNEGSKA (reference sequence). The CDR3 contains 19 residues. CDR3 coding DNA: TGCAGTGCGGCCCCGGGACTAGCGAGCGAAGGGACTAGCACAGATACGCAGTATTTT. Translating gives CSAAPGLASEGTSTDTQYF.

This clonotype was seen more than once but under ten times. V usage is TRBV20-1 and J usage is TRBJ2-7; D might be TRBD1 (5 bases). Between the trimmed V and J ends, which lost 6 bases and 5 bases, there was a span of 17 bases. CDR1 and CDR2 (germline): DFQATT, SNEGSKA (reference sequence). The CDR3 loop spans 13 amino acids. The CDR3 DNA is TGCAGTGCATCGGCAGGGTCGGTGAACGAGCAGTACTTC. It specifies CSASAGSVNEQYF.

The genes are TRBV11-2 and TRBJ1-2; D might be TRBD1 (5 bases). From germline, CDR1 is SGHAT and CDR2 FQNNGV. V was shortened by 1 base and J by 8 bases, with 14 bases between the two germline ends. The CDR3 has 14 amino acids. The CDR3 sequence is CASSLALQGLGYTF. CDR3 DNA sequence: TGTGCCAGCAGCTTAGCCCTCCAGGGACTCGGCTACACCTTC.

This clonotype turned up a few times. The chain links TRBV20-1 to TRBJ2-1; 7 bases are a match to TRBD2. This CDR3 region has 18 residues. Losses at the gene ends were 2 bases for V and 6 bases for J; bases not matched to a gene: 19. CDR1 is DFQATT, CDR2 SNEGSKA, per germline (reference sequence). CDR3 loop: CSARWDYQTPRSANEQFF. For the CDR3, the DNA is TGCAGTGCTAGATGGGACTACCAGACCCCGAGGTCGGCCAATGAGCAGTTCTTC.

The chain uses TRBV7-8 and TRBJ2-1, with D maybe TRBD2 (6 bases). Trimming shortened V by 5 bases and J by 6 bases, and 14 bases separated the two germline ends. Germline V gene data show CDR1 as SGHVS and CDR2 as FQNEAQ. The CDR3 consists of 14 residues. The CDR3 DNA is TGTGCCAGCAGCCCAGGTCGGGGAGGCAATGAGCAGTTCTTC. This encodes CASSPGRGGNEQFF.

This clonotype came up once. The rearrangement uses TRBV7-9 and TRBJ2-1, with D possibly matching TRBD2 (5 bases). Germline V lookup: CDR1 SEHNR, CDR2 FQNEAQ (reference sequence). The CDR3 has 13 residues. The V end lost 3 bases, the J end lost 6 bases, and 9 bases lay between the germline ends. The CDR3 coding sequence is TGTGCCAGCAGCTTGAGGGTCCGCAATGAGCAGTTCTTC. Its translation is CASSLRVRNEQFF. The entire variable domain, with the rest obtained from reference TRBV7-9 and TRBJ2-1, is as follows: DTGVSQNPRHKITKRGQNVTFRCDPISEHNRLYWYRQTLGQGPEFLTYFQNEAQLEKSRLLSDRFSAERPKGSFSTLEIQRTEQGDSAMYLCASSLRVRNEQFFGPGTRLTVL.